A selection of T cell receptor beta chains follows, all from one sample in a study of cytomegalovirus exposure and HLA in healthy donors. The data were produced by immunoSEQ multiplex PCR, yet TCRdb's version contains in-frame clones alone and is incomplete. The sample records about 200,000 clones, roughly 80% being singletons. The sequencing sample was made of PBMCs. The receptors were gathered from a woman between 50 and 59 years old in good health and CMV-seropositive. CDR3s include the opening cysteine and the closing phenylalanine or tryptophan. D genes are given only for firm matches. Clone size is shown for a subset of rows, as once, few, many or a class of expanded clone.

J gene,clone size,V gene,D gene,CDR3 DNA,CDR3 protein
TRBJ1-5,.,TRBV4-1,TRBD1,TGCGCCAGCAGCCTGATACAGGGGGGTCAGCCCCAGCATTTT,CASSLIQGGQPQHF
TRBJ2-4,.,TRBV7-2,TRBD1,TGTGCCAGCAGCCCGACAGGGGGGGTAGCCAAAAACATTCAGTACTTC,CASSPTGGVAKNIQYF
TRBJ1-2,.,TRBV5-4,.,TGTGCCAGCAGCTATCGGGGTTCGGACTATGGCTACACCTTC,CASSYRGSDYGYTF
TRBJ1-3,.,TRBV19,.,TGTGCCAGTACCCCTTCTCGGGGCACCATATATTTT,CASTPSRGTIYF
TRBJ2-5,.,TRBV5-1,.,TGCGCCAGCAGCTTAACAGGGCGCGGGGAGACCCAGTACTTC,CASSLTGRGETQYF
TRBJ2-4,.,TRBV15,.,TGTGCCACCAGCAGAGATGTGGGAGCTGAGGCCAAAAACATTCAGTACTTC,CATSRDVGAEAKNIQYF
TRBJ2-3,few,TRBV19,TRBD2,TGTGCCAGTAGTCCCAGCGGGGGGGCCGGAGATACGCAGTATTTT,CASSPSGGAGDTQYF
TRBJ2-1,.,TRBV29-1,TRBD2,TGCACCACGAACGGGGGGGTCAATGAGCAGTTCTTC,CTTNGGVNEQFF
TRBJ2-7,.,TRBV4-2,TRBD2,TGTGCCAGCAGCCAATCCGTACTAGCGGTGGAGGGGGAGCAGTACTTC,CASSQSVLAVEGEQYF
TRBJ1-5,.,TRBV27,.,TGTGCCAGCAGTTTGTACAGGGACGGCAATCAGCCCCAGCATTTT,CASSLYRDGNQPQHF
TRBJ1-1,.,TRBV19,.,TGTGCCAGTAGCCATGGCAGGGTCAACACTGAAGCTTTCTTT,CASSHGRVNTEAFF
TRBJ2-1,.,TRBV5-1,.,TGCGCCAGCAGCGTGGGGACAACCCACAATGAGCAGTTCTTC,CASSVGTTHNEQFF
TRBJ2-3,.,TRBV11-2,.,TGTGCCAGCAGCCCAACAGGGTACGGCACAGATACGCAGTATTTT,CASSPTGYGTDTQYF
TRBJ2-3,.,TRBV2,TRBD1,TGTGCCAGCAGTGAAAGGGTCTCCGGGACAGGAAAAGATACGCAGTATTTT,CASSERVSGTGKDTQYF
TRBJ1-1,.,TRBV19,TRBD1,TGTGCCAGTAGATCGGGGGACAGGTTTACTGAAGCTTTCTTT,CASRSGDRFTEAFF
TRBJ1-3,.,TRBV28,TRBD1,TGTGCCAGCAGGGCTACCGGGACAGGGAACACCATATATTTT,CASRATGTGNTIYF
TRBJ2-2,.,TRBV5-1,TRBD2,TGCGCCAGCAGCCCGACTAGCGGCACCGGGGAGCTGTTTTTT,CASSPTSGTGELFF
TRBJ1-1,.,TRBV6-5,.,TGTGCCAGCAGTTATACACATCCGAACACTGAAGCTTTCTTT,CASSYTHPNTEAFF
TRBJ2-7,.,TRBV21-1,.,TGTGCCAGCAGCAAAGAGAGGGGGTCCTACGAGCAGTACTTC,CASSKERGSYEQYF
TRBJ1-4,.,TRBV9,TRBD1,TGTGCCAGCAGCGTAGGAGTCGGGACAGTACTTGAAAAACTGTTTTTT,CASSVGVGTVLEKLFF
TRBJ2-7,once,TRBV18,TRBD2,TGTGCCAGCTCACCACCGGGTAGCGGGGGGGTCTCCTACGAGCAGTACTTC,CASSPPGSGGVSYEQYF
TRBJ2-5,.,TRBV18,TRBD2,TGTGCCAGCTCACCCCTGATTAGCGGGGAACAAGAGACCCAGTACTTC,CASSPLISGEQETQYF
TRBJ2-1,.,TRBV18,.,TGTGCCAGCTCACCATTCGGGTACAATGAGCAGTTCTTC,CASSPFGYNEQFF
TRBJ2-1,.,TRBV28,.,TGTGCCAGCAGTTTAGTGCAGGGAGGGGGTGATGAGCAGTTCTTC,CASSLVQGGGDEQFF
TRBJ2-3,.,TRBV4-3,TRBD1,TGCGCCAGCAGCCAAGATTCCAGGGGGAGCACAGATACGCAGTATTTT,CASSQDSRGSTDTQYF
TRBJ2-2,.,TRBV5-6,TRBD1,TGTGCCAGCAGCCACGGGACAGGGGGGAACACCGGGGAGCTGTTTTTT,CASSHGTGGNTGELFF
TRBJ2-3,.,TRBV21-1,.,TGTGCCAGCACCCTAGGAGCGGGGGTCACAGATACGCAGTATTTT,CASTLGAGVTDTQYF
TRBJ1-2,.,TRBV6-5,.,TGTGCCAGCAGTCCCCGGGCGGGGGATGGCTACACCTTC,CASSPRAGDGYTF
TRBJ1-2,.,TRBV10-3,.,TGTGCCATCACCGGGGGGGGCTATGGCTACACCTTC,CAITGGGYGYTF
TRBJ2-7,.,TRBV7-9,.,TGTGCCAGCAGTCTCGACGGACTTTACGAGCAGTACTTC,CASSLDGLYEQYF
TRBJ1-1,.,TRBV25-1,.,TGTGCCAGCAGTGAATCCCACCCGCGGGCGGGGACTGAAGCTTTCTTT,CASSESHPRAGTEAFF
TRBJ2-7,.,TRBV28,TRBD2,TGTGCCAGCAGTTTTGTTAGCGGGGGGGGCGAGCAGTACTTC,CASSFVSGGGEQYF
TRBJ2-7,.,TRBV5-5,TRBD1,TGTGCCAGCAGCTTGAGGCTCGGGGACAGGGGTTACGAGCAGTACTTC,CASSLRLGDRGYEQYF
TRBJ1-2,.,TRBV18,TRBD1,TGTGCCAGCTCACCACGACAGGGAGGTGGCTACACCTTC,CASSPRQGGGYTF
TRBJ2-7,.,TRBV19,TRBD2,TGTGCCAGTAGTTTCGACCTGGGAGGGGCCTACGAGCAGTACTTC,CASSFDLGGAYEQYF
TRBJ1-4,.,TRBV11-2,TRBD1,TGTGCCAGCAGCTTAGAGGGCCGGGACAGCGCCGAAAAACTGTTTTTT,CASSLEGRDSAEKLFF
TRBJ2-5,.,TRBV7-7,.,TGTGCTAGCAGCTTACGAGCCGGGATATTAGAGACCCAGTACTTC,CASSLRAGILETQYF
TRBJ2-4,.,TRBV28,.,TGTGCCAGCAGTTTTGTGGGACTAGCCAAAAACATTCAGTACTTC,CASSFVGLAKNIQYF
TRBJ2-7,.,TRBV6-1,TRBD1,TGTGCCAGCAGTGCAGGACAGGCCTACGAGCAGTACTTC,CASSAGQAYEQYF
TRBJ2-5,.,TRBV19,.,TGTGCCAGTAGTATAGGCGGCAGGGGAGAGACCCAGTACTTC,CASSIGGRGETQYF
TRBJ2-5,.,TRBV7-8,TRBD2,TGTGCCAGCAGCTCTCGGACTAGCGGGTTAGGGGGGACCCAGTACTTC,CASSSRTSGLGGTQYF
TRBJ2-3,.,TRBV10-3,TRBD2,TGTGCCATCAGGGGTCCGGCTAGCGGGAGCTTGGATACGCAGTATTTT,CAIRGPASGSLDTQYF
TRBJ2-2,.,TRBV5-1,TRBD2,TGCGCCAGCAGCTTGGGGACTAGCACCGGGGAGCTGTTTTTT,CASSLGTSTGELFF